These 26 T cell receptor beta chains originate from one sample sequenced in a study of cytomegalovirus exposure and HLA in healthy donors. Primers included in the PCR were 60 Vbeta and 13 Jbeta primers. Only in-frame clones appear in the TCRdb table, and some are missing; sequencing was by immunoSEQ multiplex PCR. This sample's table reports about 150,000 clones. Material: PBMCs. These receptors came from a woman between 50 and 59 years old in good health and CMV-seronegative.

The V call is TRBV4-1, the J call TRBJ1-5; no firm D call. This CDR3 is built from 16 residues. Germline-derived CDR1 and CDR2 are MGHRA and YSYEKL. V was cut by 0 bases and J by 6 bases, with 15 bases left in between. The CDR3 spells CASSQEHKGSGQPQHF. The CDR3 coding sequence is TGCGCCAGCAGCCAAGAACACAAGGGAAGCGGTCAGCCCCAGCATTTT.

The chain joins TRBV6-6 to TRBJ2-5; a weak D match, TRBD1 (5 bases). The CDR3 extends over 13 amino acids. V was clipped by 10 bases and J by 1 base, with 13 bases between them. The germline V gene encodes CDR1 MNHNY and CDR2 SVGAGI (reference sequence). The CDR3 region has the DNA TGTGCCACCGGGTGGGGCAGCCAAGAGACCCAGTACTTC. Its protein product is CATGWGSQETQYF.

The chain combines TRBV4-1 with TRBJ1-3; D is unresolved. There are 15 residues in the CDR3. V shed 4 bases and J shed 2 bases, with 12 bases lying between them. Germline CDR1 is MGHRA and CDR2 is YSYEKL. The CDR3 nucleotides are TGCGCCAGCAGCCCCCCCCAAGACACTGGAAACACCATATATTTT. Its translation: CASSPPQDTGNTIYF.

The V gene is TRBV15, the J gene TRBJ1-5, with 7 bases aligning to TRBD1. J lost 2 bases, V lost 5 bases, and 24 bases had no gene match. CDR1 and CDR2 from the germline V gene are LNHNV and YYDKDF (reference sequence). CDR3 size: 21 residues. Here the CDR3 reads CATSRGSFGTDAGGGNQPQHF. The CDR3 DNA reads TGTGCCACCAGCCGAGGCTCTTTCGGGACAGACGCCGGGGGAGGCAATCAGCCCCAGCATTTT.

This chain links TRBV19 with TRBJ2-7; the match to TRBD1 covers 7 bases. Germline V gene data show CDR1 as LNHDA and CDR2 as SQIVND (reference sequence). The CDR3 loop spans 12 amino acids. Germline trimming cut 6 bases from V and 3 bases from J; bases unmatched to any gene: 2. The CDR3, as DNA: TGTGCCAGTAGCAGACAGGGCTACGAGCAGTACTTC. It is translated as CASSRQGYEQYF.

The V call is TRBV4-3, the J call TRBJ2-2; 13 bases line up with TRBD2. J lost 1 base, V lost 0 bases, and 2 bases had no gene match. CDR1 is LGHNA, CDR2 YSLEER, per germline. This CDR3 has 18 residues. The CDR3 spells CASSQELAGGLNTGELFF. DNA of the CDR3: TGCGCCAGCAGCCAAGAACTAGCGGGAGGGCTGAACACCGGGGAGCTGTTTTTT.

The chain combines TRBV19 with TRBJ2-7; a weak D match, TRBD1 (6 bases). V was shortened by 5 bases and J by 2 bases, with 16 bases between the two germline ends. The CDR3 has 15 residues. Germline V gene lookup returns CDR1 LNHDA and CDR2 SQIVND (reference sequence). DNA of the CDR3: TGTGCCAGTAGTGCCAGGGACACCGGTCCCTACGAGCAGTACTTC. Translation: CASSARDTGPYEQYF.

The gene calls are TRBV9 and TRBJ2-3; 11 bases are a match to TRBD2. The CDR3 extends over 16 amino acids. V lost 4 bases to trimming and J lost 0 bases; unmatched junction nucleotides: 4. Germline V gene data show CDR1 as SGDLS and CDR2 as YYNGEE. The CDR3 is CASSKLAGASTDTQYF. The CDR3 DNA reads TGTGCCAGCAGCAAACTAGCGGGGGCTAGCACAGATACGCAGTATTTT.

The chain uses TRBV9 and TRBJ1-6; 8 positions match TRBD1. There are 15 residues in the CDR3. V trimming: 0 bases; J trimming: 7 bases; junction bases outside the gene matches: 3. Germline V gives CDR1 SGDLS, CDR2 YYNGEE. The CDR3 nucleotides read TGTGCCAGCAGCGTAGGGACAGGGCAAAATTCACCCCTCCACTTT. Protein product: CASSVGTGQNSPLHF.

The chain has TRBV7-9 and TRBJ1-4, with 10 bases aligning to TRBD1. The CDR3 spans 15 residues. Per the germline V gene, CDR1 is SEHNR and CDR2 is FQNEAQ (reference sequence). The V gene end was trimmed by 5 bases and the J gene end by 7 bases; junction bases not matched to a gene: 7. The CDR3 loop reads CASSPRDRGFEKLFF. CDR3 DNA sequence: TGTGCCAGCAGCCCCCGGGACAGGGGCTTTGAAAAACTGTTTTTT. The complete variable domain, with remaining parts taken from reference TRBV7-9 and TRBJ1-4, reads DTGVSQNPRHKITKRGQNVTFRCDPISEHNRLYWYRQTLGQGPEFLTYFQNEAQLEKSRLLSDRFSAERPKGSFSTLEIQRTEQGDSAMYLCASSPRDRGFEKLFFGSGTQLSVL.

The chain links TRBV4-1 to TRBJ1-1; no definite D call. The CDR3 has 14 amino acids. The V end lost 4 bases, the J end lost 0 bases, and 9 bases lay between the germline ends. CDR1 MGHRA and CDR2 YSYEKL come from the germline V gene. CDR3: CASSRPGVNTEAFF. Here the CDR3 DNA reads TGCGCCAGCAGCCGCCCCGGGGTGAACACTGAAGCTTTCTTT.

CDR3 DNA: TGCAGCGCCAACAGGGGGCTCGGGTCACCCCTCCACTTT. Amino acid sequence: CSANRGLGSPLHF. This chain joins TRBV29-1 and TRBJ1-6, with 9 bases identical to TRBD1. The CDR3 covers 13 residues. Germline V gives CDR1 SQVTM, CDR2 ANQGSEA. J gave up 10 bases and V 7 bases, and 8 bases lay outside the gene matches.

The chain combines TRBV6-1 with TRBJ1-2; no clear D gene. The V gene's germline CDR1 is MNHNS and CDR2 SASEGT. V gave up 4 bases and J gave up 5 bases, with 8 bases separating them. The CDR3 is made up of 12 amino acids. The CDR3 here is CASSAPGYGYTF. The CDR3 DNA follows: TGTGCCAGCAGTGCCCCCGGGTATGGCTACACCTTC.

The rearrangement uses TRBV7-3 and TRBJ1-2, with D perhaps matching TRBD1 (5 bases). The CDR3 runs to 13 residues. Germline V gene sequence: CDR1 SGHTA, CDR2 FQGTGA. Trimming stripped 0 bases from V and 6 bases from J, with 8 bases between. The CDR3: CASSLTRGDGYTF. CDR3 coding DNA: TGTGCCAGCAGCTTAACCCGGGGGGATGGCTACACCTTC.

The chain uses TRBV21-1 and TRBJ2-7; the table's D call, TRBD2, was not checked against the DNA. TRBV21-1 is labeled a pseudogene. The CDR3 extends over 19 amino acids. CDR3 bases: TGTGCCAGCAGCCCTTCCGGGACAGCACCACCCCCGGGGGGGAACGAGCAGTACTTC. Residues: CASSPSGTAPPPGGNEQYF.

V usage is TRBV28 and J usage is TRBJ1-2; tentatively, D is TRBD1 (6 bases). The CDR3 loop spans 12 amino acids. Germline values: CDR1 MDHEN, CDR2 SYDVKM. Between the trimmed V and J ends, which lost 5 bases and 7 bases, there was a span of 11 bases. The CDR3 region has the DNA TGTGCCAGCAGTCCTCCAGGGGCTGGCTACACCTTC. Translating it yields CASSPPGAGYTF.

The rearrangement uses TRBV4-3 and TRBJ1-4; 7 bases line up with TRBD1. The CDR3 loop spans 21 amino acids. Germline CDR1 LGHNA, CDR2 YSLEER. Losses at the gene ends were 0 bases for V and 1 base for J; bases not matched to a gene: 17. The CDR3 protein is CASSQDHSGGSNVGTNEKLFF. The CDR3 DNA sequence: TGCGCCAGCAGCCAAGATCACTCAGGGGGTTCGAATGTGGGAACTAATGAAAAACTGTTTTTT.

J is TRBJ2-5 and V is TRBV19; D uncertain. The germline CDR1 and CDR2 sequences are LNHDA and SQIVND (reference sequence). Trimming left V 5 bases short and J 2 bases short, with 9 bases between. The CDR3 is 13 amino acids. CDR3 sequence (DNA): TGTGCCAGTAGTGGGCAGGAACAAGAGACCCAGTACTTC. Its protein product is CASSGQEQETQYF.

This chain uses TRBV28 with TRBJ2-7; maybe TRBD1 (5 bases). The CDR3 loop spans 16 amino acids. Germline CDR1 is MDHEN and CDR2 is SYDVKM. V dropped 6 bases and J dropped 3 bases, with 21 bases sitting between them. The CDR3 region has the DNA TGTGCCAGCAGGTCCCCCTACCAGGACAAGAACTACGAGCAGTACTTC. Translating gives CASRSPYQDKNYEQYF.

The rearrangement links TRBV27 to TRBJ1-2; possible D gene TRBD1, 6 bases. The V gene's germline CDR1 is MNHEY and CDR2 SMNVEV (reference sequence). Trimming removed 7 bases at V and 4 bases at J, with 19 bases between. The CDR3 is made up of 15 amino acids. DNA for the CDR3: TGTGCCAGCACCCAAACGGGGGGCAGGGGCTATGGCTACACCTTC. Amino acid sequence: CASTQTGGRGYGYTF.

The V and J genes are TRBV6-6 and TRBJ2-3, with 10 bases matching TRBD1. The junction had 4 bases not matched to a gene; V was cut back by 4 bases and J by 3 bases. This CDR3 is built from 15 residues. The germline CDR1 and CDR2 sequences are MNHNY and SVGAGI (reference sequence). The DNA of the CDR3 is TGTGCCAGCAGTTCGGGACAGGGGTTTACAGATACGCAGTATTTT. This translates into CASSSGQGFTDTQYF.

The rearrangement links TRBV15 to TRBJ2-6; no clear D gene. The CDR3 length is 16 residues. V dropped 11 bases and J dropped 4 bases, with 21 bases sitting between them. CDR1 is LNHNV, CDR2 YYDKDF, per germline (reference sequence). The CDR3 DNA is TGTGCCTCCGGAGTGAGAGTCGGGTCCGGGGCCAACGTCCTGACTTTC. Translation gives CASGVRVGSGANVLTF.

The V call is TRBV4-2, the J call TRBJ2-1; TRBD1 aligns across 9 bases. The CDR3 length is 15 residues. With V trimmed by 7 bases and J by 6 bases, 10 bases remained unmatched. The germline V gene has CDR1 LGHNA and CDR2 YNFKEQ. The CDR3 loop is CASTRDREVGNEQFF. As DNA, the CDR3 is TGTGCCAGCACCCGGGACAGGGAAGTAGGCAATGAGCAGTTCTTC.

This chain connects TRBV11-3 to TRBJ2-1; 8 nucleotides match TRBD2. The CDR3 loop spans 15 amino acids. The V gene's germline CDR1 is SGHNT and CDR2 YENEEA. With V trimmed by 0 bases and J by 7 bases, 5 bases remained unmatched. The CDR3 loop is CASSLEGSGVNEQFF. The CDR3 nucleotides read TGTGCCAGCAGCTTAGAGGGTAGCGGGGTGAATGAGCAGTTCTTC.

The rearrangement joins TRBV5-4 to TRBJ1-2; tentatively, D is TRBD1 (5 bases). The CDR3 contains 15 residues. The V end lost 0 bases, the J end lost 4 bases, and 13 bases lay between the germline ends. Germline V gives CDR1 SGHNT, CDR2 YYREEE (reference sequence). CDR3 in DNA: TGTGCCAGCAGCTTGGGGGGGACTTCGGGCTATGGCTACACCTTC. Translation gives CASSLGGTSGYGYTF.

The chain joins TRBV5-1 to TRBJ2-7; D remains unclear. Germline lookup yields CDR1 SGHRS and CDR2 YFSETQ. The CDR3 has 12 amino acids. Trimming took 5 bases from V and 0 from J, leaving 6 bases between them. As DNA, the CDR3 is TGCGCCAGCAGTGGAGACTCCTACGAGCAGTACTTC. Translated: CASSGDSYEQYF. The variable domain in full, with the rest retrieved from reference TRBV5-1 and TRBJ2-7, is KAGVTQTPRYLIKTRGQQVTLSCSPISGHRSVSWYQQTPGQGLQFLFEYFSETQRNKGNFPGRFSGRQFSNSRSEMNVSTLELGDSALYLCASSGDSYEQYFGPGTRLTVT.